This T cell receptor (beta chain) is from a study of CD8+ T cells in alopecia areata listed by TCRdb under 2018. For context, the study as a whole: Treated patients were enrolled in an open-label pilot trial of oral tofacitinib at 5 to 10 mg twice daily for moderate-to-severe alopecia areata. Scalp tissue and sorted CD4+ and CD8+ peripheral blood T cells from patchy and totalis/universalis alopecia areata patients and from healthy controls were covered by human TCRbeta sequencing. In treated patients, disease severity was measured using the SALT score, which gives the percentage of scalp surface area affected. Tofacitinib was given for 6 to 18 months, followed by 6 months of follow-up off drug to assess delayed response and recurrence. The study used high-throughput TCRbeta sequencing to examine T cell clonal expansion in alopecia areata, in both the C3H/HeJ mouse model and human patients. Biopsies were taken from tofacitinib-treated patients at baseline and again at 4 and 24 weeks into treatment, and several of those patients also had a later scalp biopsy. Scalp clonality was compared among normal scalp (n=4), patchy alopecia areata scalp (n=8), and alopecia totalis/universalis scalp (n=8). The RNA source kit depended on sample type: the PAXgene miRNA kit for fixed scalp, the miRNeasy kit for PBMCs, and the RNeasy kit for mouse skin. Amplification of TCRbeta CDR3 regions was done by immunoSEQ multiplex PCR using 35 Vbeta forward primers and 13 Jbeta reverse primers. Results the study describes overall, beyond this receptor: Tofacitinib significantly lowered scalp clonality and the number of expanded CD8+ clones among the top 100 scalp clones. Compared with normal scalp, lesional scalp, particularly in alopecia totalis/universalis, had higher clonality and more expanded CD8+ clones, which suggests antigenic drive. During tofacitinib treatment, many expanded lesional clones stuck around in both scalp and blood, and this persistence may partly explain why relapse happens after treatment is stopped. Because the treated cohort was small and included a single nonresponder, larger studies are needed to assess links between baseline CD8+ expansion and response. Shared TCR sequences between patients were less evident than in mice, which may be partly attributable to HLA diversity in the patient population. Resident alphabeta T cells in normal human skin are also sequenced, complicating scalp TCR repertoire analysis, unlike mouse skin dominated by gammadelta T cells.

What this sample's treatment or condition label stands for: oral pan-JAK inhibitor, 5-10 mg twice daily. Lesional scalp punch biopsies and peripheral blood were collected from alopecia areata patients. PBMCs were isolated by density centrifugation and stained for CD3, CD4 and CD8, and CD4+ and CD8+ T cells were sorted on a FACSAria. As concerns this clone: No cognate antigen has been identified for it. The input lacks base qualities; no much larger clone sits a single base away.

CDR1 and CDR2, per the germline V gene (reference sequence), are SSHAT and FNYEAQ. V is shortened by 4 bases, J by 2 bases, and the region joining them spans 10 bases. The CDR3 runs 14 amino acids, cysteine and phenylalanine included. Only the CDR3 DNA is retained, 42 bases long and in frame from the first base. Library preparation was by the immunoSEQ multiplex PCR assay. For TCR sequencing, RNA was extracted from every sample and reverse transcribed into cDNA to serve as template. SuperScript III was used to make first-strand cDNA, primed with a 2:1 mix of oligo-dT and random hexamers. A synthetic immune receptor repertoire was used to assess amplification bias, and residual bias was removed computationally. The published analysis was carried out like this. Raw reads were preprocessed to remove errors, and CDR3 was defined by IMGT conventions from the conserved cysteine to phenylalanine. Clonality was calculated as 1 minus Shannon entropy normalized by log2 of the number of productive unique TCRs. Scalp TCRbeta sequences were cross-referenced with sorted blood CD4 and CD8 repertoires so that the CD4 or CD8 identity of scalp clones could be inferred. Imported from immuneACCESS, the table was reduced by TCRdb to in-frame sequences with V and J called. These copies leave out some clones; in studies compared against another copy, an unresolved V gene accounts for under half, and the cause of the remainder is not known. V and J calls and clone size are as listed in that table; D and trimming were resolved from the DNA. Here the sample has 150,000 to 200,000 clones; 50% to 70% occur a single time. Roughly 1.3% of the sample lies in the top ten.

Recombination joined TRBV7-7 with TRBJ2-3, with the D gene call left open. This TCR was recovered from a human donor with alopecia areata. The sequencing here drew on CD4+ T cells sorted from blood, taken around week 50, from a patient treated with tofacitinib. The sequenced DNA: TGTGCCAGCAGCTCGACTGGGTACACAGATACGCAGTATTTT. Translated, it gives CASSSTGYTDTQYF.